This entry features one T cell receptor beta chain sequence. What it binds is unknown. These data are taken from a study of T cell repertoires in cytomegalovirus infection. In the study overall: Public signatures in TCR beta pointed to CMV infection and matching HLA type.

One entry per CDR3 protein results from TCRdb running MiXCR on the reads. The table includes around 500,000 distinct CDR3 sequences, more than 40% detected once. Notes on the study in general: HLA-C-restricted CMV clonotypes gave the most frequent clonotype in two of eight donors. Cumulative public TCR beta family frequency identified carriers of CMV plus the relevant HLA.

This CDR3 contains 14 residues. V dropped 3 bases and J dropped 2; count of bases not matched to a gene: 4. Germline lookup yields CDR1 SEHNR and CDR2 FQNEAQ (reference sequence). This clonotype originated in a human donor in good health (CMV status not recorded). Some clones in this sample may be carry-over from other donors' samples. The material sequenced was cultured PBMCs, taken from culture after CMV antigen stimulation. This sequence joins TRBV7-9 and TRBJ2-7; TRBD1 agrees at 7 bases. CDR3 sequence (DNA): TGTGCCAGCAGCTTCTCCGGGACAGCCTACGAGCAGTACTTC. Translating gives CASSFSGTAYEQYF.